What follows describes a single T cell receptor (beta chain). The antigen remains unidentified. This sample is drawn from a study of beta chain features in type 1 diabetes. Findings and caveats of the study: In every one of the four CD4+ subsets, TCRB CDR3s were moderately but significantly shorter in Type 1 diabetes patients.

Investigators reverse transcribed all isolated RNA, so they sequenced expressed TCRB transcripts. Method: immunoSEQ multiplex PCR; TCRdb's copy keeps in-frame clones and lacks some. This table holds some 150,000 clones, nearly 9.5% found once. The sample consisted of central memory CD4+ T cells from blood. This receptor was taken from a man aged 18 to 35 in good health.

CDR3 nucleotides: TGTGCCACCACGACTAGCGGGGGGAACAATGAGCAGTTCTTC. Translated, it gives CATTTSGGNNEQFF. The chain combines TRBV27 with TRBJ2-1, with 13 positions matching TRBD2. Germline CDR1 MNHEY, CDR2 SMNVEV (reference sequence). V dropped 10 bases and J dropped 5; count of bases not matched to a gene: 5. This CDR3 is built from 14 residues.